This T cell receptor beta chain originates from a study of human T cells and chemical hapten exposure (dated by TCRdb to about 2021). Regarding the research as a whole: For sensitization, 2% DPC in acetone was applied to a 2 cm by 2 cm area of upper inner arm skin. Weekly therapeutic DPC doses were additionally applied to the scalp of patients throughout the approximately 25-week study period. Patch testing was done on the upper back using Finn chambers containing 0.01% DPC, and results were scored after 6 days according to International Contact Dermatitis Research Group standards. The mostly female patient cohort included alopecia areata with under or over 50% scalp involvement, alopecia totalis and alopecia universalis. Libraries were pooled for sequencing, and per-sample TCR yields varied mainly because of small differences in library volumes within the pool. Peripheral blood TCR repertoire changes were tracked in vivo in alopecia patients during primary and secondary sensitization to the hapten diphenylcyclopropenone (DPC). Blood was sampled from patients pre-sensitization (week 0) and at 2, 6 and about 24 weeks after DPC sensitization. Blood for TCR sequencing was provided by twenty-nine alopecia patients at one to four time points (pre-sensitization, 2, 6 and 24 weeks).

General study outcomes and caveats: After repeated subsampling, the strength of the expansion versus patch-test correlation and the threshold at which it became significant changed. Because all patients had alopecia, a presumed autoimmune disease, the immune response of the patients might differ from that of healthy individuals. Patch test score was positively correlated with the number of PT1 expanded TCRs, with significance at thresholds 8, 16 and 32 but not at 4. No change with DPC sensitization was found in the number of TCRs above 1 in 1000 frequency, and no evidence of global repertoire structure alterations was found. Expanded TCRs formed significantly more large CDR3 similarity clusters than pre-sensitization or healthy control sets, consistent with antigen-driven responses.

The library was obtained by RACE. The reads were generated on a NextSeq 500. Library preparation attached unique molecular identifiers to individual cDNA molecules for quantitative, reproducible TCR counting. From each blood RNA sample, both TCR alpha and TCR beta chains were sequenced. The published analysis was carried out like this. A median of about 89,000 TCRs per sample was observed, with a range of about 20,000 to 750,000. The Decombinator software suite was used to annotate the V, J and CDR3 of the TCR reads. For the PS versus PT1 abundance plots, all samples were subsampled to the same number of TCRs (28,000). Expanded TCRs were defined as absent before sensitization and observed at least eight times at the 2-week time point. The raw public data were reprocessed by TCRdb itself: fastp quality trimming at Q25, MiXCR clonotype calling, in-frame beta chains only. All rows with the same CDR3 protein become a single entry with the most common DNA and genes. TCRdb, not the original authors, processed these V and J calls. Across this sample there are fewer than 350,000 distinct CDR3 sequences, with 7.7% seen only once. The ten largest clones capture 0.9% to 1.5% of the sample.

The sample's time point label, decoded: pre-sensitization, week 0. The treatment or condition label corresponds to: therapeutic diphenylcyclopropenone sensitization with weekly scalp DPC. At every patch-test visit, the blood draw took place before the patch test was put on. Eligible patients were aged 18 to 70, diagnosed with alopecia, deemed suitable for DPC therapy, and excluded if pregnant. Total RNA was extracted from unfractionated whole blood collected in Tempus Blood RNA tubes. There are 17 amino acids in the CDR3, from cysteine to phenylalanine inclusive. Only the CDR3 portion is preserved as DNA: 51 bases, with reading frame beginning at the first base. The V end loses 0 bases and the J end loses 3 bases, and a stretch of 18 bases separates them. CDR1 LGHNA and CDR2 YNFKEQ were looked up in the germline V gene. For this clonotype: The specificity of this receptor is unknown. Base qualities were left out, and no much larger clone turns up one base away.

The chain joins TRBV4-2 to TRBJ2-7; the D gene is perhaps TRBD2, from 6 matching bases. The receptor was derived from a man younger than 30 with alopecia areata. Some clones in this sample may be carry-over from other donors' samples. The sample in question was whole blood, obtained in connection with sensitization to the hapten diphenylcyclopropenone (DPC). Read as DNA, the sequence is TGTGCCAGCAGCCAAGACCCTCGAAGGGAGGAGGGCTACGAGCAGTACTTC. This encodes CASSQDPRREEGYEQYF.